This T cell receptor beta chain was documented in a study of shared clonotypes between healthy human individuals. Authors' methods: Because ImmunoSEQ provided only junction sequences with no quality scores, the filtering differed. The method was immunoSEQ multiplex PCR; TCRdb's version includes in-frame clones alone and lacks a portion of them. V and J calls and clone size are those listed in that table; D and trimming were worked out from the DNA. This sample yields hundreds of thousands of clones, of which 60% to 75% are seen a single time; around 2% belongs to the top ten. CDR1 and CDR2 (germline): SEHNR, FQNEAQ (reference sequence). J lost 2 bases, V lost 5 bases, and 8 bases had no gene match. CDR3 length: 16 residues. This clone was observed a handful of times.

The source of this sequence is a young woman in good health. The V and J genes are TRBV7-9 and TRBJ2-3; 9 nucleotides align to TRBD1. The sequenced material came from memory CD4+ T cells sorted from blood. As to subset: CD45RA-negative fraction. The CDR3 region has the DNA TGTGCCAGCAGCCTGAGACAGGGGGGGATCACAGATACGCAGTATTTT. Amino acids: CASSLRQGGITDTQYF.